Included here is one TCR beta chain sequence, with context. This entry is derived from a study of shared clonotypes between healthy human individuals. The V end lost 0 bases, the J end lost 5 bases, and 11 bases lay between the germline ends. From germline, CDR1 is SGHTA and CDR2 FQGNSA. The CDR3 covers 14 residues. This table comes from immunoSEQ multiplex PCR, and its TCRdb copy is limited to in-frame clones, with some not included. The profile shows millions of clones, 95% of them singletons. This TCR derives from a man between 18 and 35 years old in good health. The specimen sequenced was naive CD4+ T cells sorted from blood. The subset denotes: CD45RA+ positively selected. The chain combines TRBV7-2 with TRBJ2-7, with unresolved D. CDR3 nucleotides: TGTGCCAGCAGCTTAGCGGAGTCAGCTCACGAGCAGTACTTC. The encoded protein is CASSLAESAHEQYF.